Shown below are 23 T cell receptor beta chains from a single sample sequenced in a study of cytomegalovirus exposure and HLA in healthy donors. Amplification used 60 Vbeta primers and 13 Jbeta primers. Data came from immunoSEQ multiplex PCR; TCRdb stores just in-frame clones and leaves some out. Found here are more than 85,000 clones, roughly 79% of them singletons; the top ten hold more than 6%. Specimen: PBMCs. These receptors were collected from a woman in her 50s in good health and CMV-seropositive.

The genes are TRBV7-2 and TRBJ1-2; no definite D call. Germline-derived CDR1 and CDR2 are SGHTA and FQGNSA. The V and J ends lost 5 bases and 0 bases respectively, with 4 bases between them. This CDR3 is built from 12 residues. The CDR3 nucleotides read TGTGCCAGCAGCCCAGCTAACTATGGCTACACCTTC. As protein: CASSPANYGYTF.

The J gene is TRBJ2-7, the V gene TRBV4-3; no reliable D call. The germline V and J ends were trimmed by 0 bases and 5 bases, with 14 bases remaining between them. The germline V gene encodes CDR1 LGHNA and CDR2 YSLEER. The CDR3 is 15 residues long. CDR3 region: CASSQDWVVGDEQYF. The CDR3 bases are TGCGCCAGCAGCCAAGATTGGGTAGTGGGCGACGAGCAGTACTTC.

This clone was detected once. This chain links TRBV15 with TRBJ2-3; tentative D call: TRBD1 (6 bases). Germline V gene data show CDR1 as LNHNV and CDR2 as YYDKDF (reference sequence). The CDR3 has 15 amino acids. Trimming stripped 0 bases from V and 4 bases from J, with 11 bases between. Here the CDR3 reads CATSREAGVSDTQYF. The DNA for the CDR3 is TGTGCCACCAGCAGAGAGGCAGGGGTATCAGATACGCAGTATTTT.

The count of this clone is one. V usage is TRBV6-6 and J usage is TRBJ2-1; TRBD1 matches 7 bases. Germline values: CDR1 MNHNY, CDR2 SVGAGI (reference sequence). With V trimmed by 2 bases and J by 8 bases, 3 bases remained unmatched. CDR3 length equals 13 residues. CDR3 DNA: TGTGCCAGCAGTTACCAAGGGGGCGATGAGCAGTTCTTC. Translating it yields CASSYQGGDEQFF.

This clone was found a few times. The rearrangement uses TRBV7-2 and TRBJ2-4, with D perhaps TRBD2 (6 bases). The CDR3 runs 14 residues. CDR1 SGHTA and CDR2 FQGNSA come from the germline V gene. The germline V and J ends were trimmed by 3 bases and 5 bases, with 11 bases remaining between them. CDR3 in amino acids: CASSFWGGENIQYF. CDR3 DNA: TGTGCCAGCAGCTTCTGGGGCGGGGAAAACATTCAGTACTTC.

J is TRBJ2-7 and V is TRBV6-5; 9 positions agree with TRBD1. The CDR3 is made up of 15 amino acids. Germline V gives CDR1 MNHEY, CDR2 SVGAGI. V dropped 6 bases and J dropped 2; count of bases not matched to a gene: 8. This chain's CDR3 is CASRRDRENPYEQYF. The DNA of the CDR3 is TGTGCCAGCAGGAGGGACAGGGAGAACCCCTACGAGCAGTACTTC.

This chain connects TRBV5-5 to TRBJ2-7, with TRBD2 identical over 11 bases. This CDR3 has 15 residues. V was pared by 0 bases and J by 4 bases, with 3 bases of the junction left unmatched. CDR1 and CDR2 (germline): SGHKS, YYEKEE (reference sequence). This CDR3 reads CASSLETSGVYEQYF. CDR3 DNA sequence: TGTGCCAGCAGCTTGGAGACTAGCGGGGTATACGAGCAGTACTTC. The full variable domain, its missing parts supplied by reference TRBV5-5 and TRBJ2-7, is DAGVTQSPTHLIKTRGQQVTLRCSPISGHKSVSWYQQVLGQGPQFIFQYYEKEERGRGNFPDRFSARQFPNYSSELNVNALLLGDSALYLCASSLETSGVYEQYFGPGTRLTVT.

The rearrangement joins TRBV28 to TRBJ2-1; TRBD2 matches 8 bases. Germline V lookup: CDR1 MDHEN, CDR2 SYDVKM. Trimming removed 3 bases from V and 2 bases from J; junction bases left unmatched: 15. The CDR3 covers 19 residues. CDR3 amino acids: CASSFPQKRPGGAYNEQFF. DNA for the CDR3: TGTGCCAGCAGTTTCCCTCAAAAGCGTCCCGGGGGGGCCTACAATGAGCAGTTCTTC.

The V call is TRBV4-2, the J call TRBJ2-3; 9 bases map to TRBD2. Losses at the gene ends were 4 bases for V and 5 bases for J; bases not matched to a gene: 7. This CDR3 spans 15 amino acids. Germline CDR1 reads LGHNA; CDR2 reads YNFKEQ. Here the CDR3 reads CASSRLSGGGDTQYF. As DNA, the CDR3 is TGTGCCAGCAGCCGGCTTAGCGGGGGCGGAGATACGCAGTATTTT.

V is TRBV6-6 and J is TRBJ2-1, with TRBD2 matching over 14 bases. Germline V gene data show CDR1 as MNHNY and CDR2 as SVGAGI (reference sequence). The ends lost 5 bases at V and 7 bases at J; junction bases unmatched: 7. The CDR3 sequence is 16 residues long. The CDR3 coding sequence is TGTGCCAGCAGTAGCCCGGGACTAGCGGGGGTAAATGAGCAGTTCTTC. Its translation is CASSSPGLAGVNEQFF.

The genes are TRBV2 and TRBJ2-7; D is perhaps TRBD1 (5 bases). The V end lost 5 bases, the J end lost 0 bases, and 8 bases lay between the germline ends. The CDR3 runs 13 residues. Germline V gene lookup returns CDR1 SNHLY and CDR2 FYNNEI. This CDR3 is CASSQGFSYEQYF. DNA of the CDR3: TGTGCCAGCAGTCAGGGCTTCTCCTACGAGCAGTACTTC.

The chain employs TRBV4-1 and TRBJ2-5; 9 bases are a match to TRBD2. The J segment lost 4 bases and the V segment lost 4 bases, leaving 16 bases of the junction unmatched. CDR3 length equals 18 residues. Germline V gene sequence: CDR1 MGHRA, CDR2 YSYEKL. CDR3 loop: CASSPRAGGRALGETQYF. CDR3 in DNA: TGCGCCAGCAGCCCCCGAGCGGGCGGGAGGGCCCTCGGAGAGACCCAGTACTTC.

V and J are TRBV6-5 and TRBJ2-7; 13 bases match TRBD2. Germline V lookup: CDR1 MNHEY, CDR2 SVGAGI. The CDR3 spans 15 residues. The J segment lost 3 bases and the V segment lost 6 bases, leaving 5 bases of the junction unmatched. The CDR3: CASSPGLAGLYEQYF. The CDR3 DNA is TGTGCCAGCAGCCCGGGACTAGCGGGACTCTACGAGCAGTACTTC.

This chain links TRBV7-9 with TRBJ2-7, with TRBD2 as a possible D gene (5 bases). Looked up from germline, CDR1 is SEHNR and CDR2 is FQNEAQ (reference sequence). The CDR3 sequence is 15 residues long. Trimming stripped 5 bases from V and 4 bases from J, with 18 bases between. The CDR3 DNA is TGTGCCAGCAGCCCCAAGGTCCTAGAGGGTTACGAGCAGTACTTC. This sequence encodes CASSPKVLEGYEQYF.

The gene calls are TRBV18 and TRBJ2-5, with 11 bases fitting TRBD1. CDR3 length: 17 amino acids. CDR1 and CDR2 from the germline V gene are KGHSH and LQKENI. Unmatched junction bases numbered 6, after V lost 3 bases and J lost 0 bases. CDR3 DNA sequence: TGTGCCAGCTCACCGCGGGGACAGGGGGGCTACCAAGAGACCCAGTACTTC. It yields the protein CASSPRGQGGYQETQYF.

This clone was counted only a few times. This rearrangement joins TRBV18 to TRBJ1-1, with D unclear. The V end lost 2 bases, the J end lost 1 base, and 8 bases lay between the germline ends. CDR3 length: 14 amino acids. Germline CDR1 and CDR2: KGHSH and LQKENI. This CDR3 reads CASSPVRENTEAFF. CDR3 sequence (DNA): TGTGCCAGCTCACCAGTGAGGGAGAACACTGAAGCTTTCTTT.

The J gene is TRBJ2-7, the V gene TRBV7-3, with TRBD2 identical over 9 bases. The CDR3 has 15 amino acids. The trim removed 1 base at V and 3 bases at J, leaving 4 bases unmatched. CDR1 is SGHTA, CDR2 FQGTGA, per germline. The CDR3 DNA reads as TGTGCCAGCAGCTTAAGGCCTAGCGGGGTCTACGAGCAGTACTTC. Translated, it gives CASSLRPSGVYEQYF.

The chain couples TRBV27 to TRBJ2-1, with TRBD2 matching 13 bases. The CDR3 extends over 15 amino acids. The ends lost 6 bases at V and 7 bases at J; junction bases unmatched: 6. Germline V gene lookup returns CDR1 MNHEY and CDR2 SMNVEV (reference sequence). As DNA, the CDR3 is TGTGCCAGCAGCTCCGGGACTAGCGGGAAGAATGAGCAGTTCTTC. It codes for CASSSGTSGKNEQFF.

The rearrangement links TRBV2 to TRBJ1-1, with a tentative D call TRBD1 (5 bases). The germline V and J ends were trimmed by 7 bases and 5 bases, with 14 bases remaining between them. The length of the CDR3 is 13 residues. Looked up from germline, CDR1 is SNHLY and CDR2 is FYNNEI. The CDR3 DNA reads TGTGCCAGCACAGTTTCGGGGGGGACTGAAGCTTTCTTT. This codes for CASTVSGGTEAFF.

V usage is TRBV27 and J usage is TRBJ1-1; 7 bases agree with TRBD1. Germline lookup yields CDR1 MNHEY and CDR2 SMNVEV (reference sequence). The J segment lost 1 base and the V segment lost 6 bases, leaving 5 bases of the junction unmatched. This CDR3 has 14 amino acids. The DNA of the CDR3 is TGTGCCAGCAGGTCAGGGGGGAAGAACACTGAAGCTTTCTTT. This gives the protein CASRSGGKNTEAFF.

The chain couples TRBV6-5 to TRBJ2-2; the D gene is possibly TRBD2 (6 bases). V shed 8 bases and J shed 8 bases, with 21 bases lying between them. Germline lookup yields CDR1 MNHEY and CDR2 SVGAGI. This CDR3 spans 15 amino acids. The CDR3 DNA sequence: TGTGCCAGCTCCCGCCGGGACGGAGGGGTTGGGGAGCTGTTTTTT. It encodes CASSRRDGGVGELFF.

V gene TRBV10-3 combines with J gene TRBJ2-6; D possibly corresponds to TRBD2 (5 bases). Trimming removed 11 bases from V and 0 bases from J, with 14 bases in between. The CDR3 consists of 15 residues. The germline gives CDR1 ENHRY, CDR2 SYGVKD. The CDR3 sequence: CAASPGSSGANVLTF. The CDR3 coding sequence is TGTGCCGCCTCCCCGGGATCCTCTGGGGCCAACGTCCTGACTTTC.

This clone was seen a few times. This chain uses TRBV27 with TRBJ2-7, with 11 bases fitting TRBD2. Germline CDR1 reads MNHEY; CDR2 reads SMNVEV (reference sequence). This CDR3 is built from 15 residues. V shed 5 bases and J 8 bases; nucleotides not matched to a gene: 11. CDR3 coding DNA: TGTGCCAGCAGTCTCCAAAATAGCGGGGGGGTGAAGCAGTACTTC. Translation: CASSLQNSGGVKQYF.